This T cell receptor (beta chain) was sequenced during a study of cytomegalovirus exposure and HLA in healthy donors (TCRdb year 2017). Notes on the research overall: According to an earlier analysis of 587 of the donors, 150 million to 200 million T cells yielded 120 million or so unique TCR beta sequences and approximately 300 Gb of sequence data. Because of strong linkage in the cohort, 5 or 6 DR-DQ haplotypes were treated as single units for association and clustering. The number of typed donors differed by locus: about 620-630 for A, B, C, DRB1 and DQB1; some 540 for DQA1; roughly 600 for DPA1; and some 450 for DPB1. Every repertoire in the discovery cohort had been generated on one and the same sequencing platform. HLA typing included class I and class II loci at four-digit resolution. Among a few hundred genotyped donors of the cohort, an average of 235,054 unique TCR beta nucleotide sequences were sequenced per donor, about a sixth of them non-productive. Genome-wide SNP genotypes for about three fifths of the roughly 670 donors were used in a later genetic analysis, which treated that subset as a discovery cohort. A later analysis re-examined previously published TCR beta repertoires from 600 to 700 donors and added high-resolution HLA genotyping to investigate patterns of TCR occurrence. Besides the first cohort of hundreds of subjects, a separate validation cohort made up of roughly 130 different subjects was used. Of the 300 to 500 genotyped donors, less than 90% were placed in the genetic ancestry cluster associated with self-reported Caucasian donors. An early release that covered about 600 HLA-typed donors contained around 300 gigabases of sequencing data and tens of millions of unique TCR sequences. Rather than drawing on any new phenotypic data, the later analysis identified candidate immune exposures from TCR beta sequences and the way those sequences occurred across donors. To predict cytomegalovirus infection status, the study brought together high-throughput TCR immunosequencing, statistical association of individual TCRs with disease status, and machine learning. Donor age, sex, ethnicity and CMV serostatus were collected together with the repertoire data. In an earlier analysis of around 540 of the donors, high-throughput TCR beta sequencing was used to judge whether each TCR beta V gene segment behaved as functional or pseudogenic. The aim of the study was to test whether cataloging public T cell receptors could identify signatures of past pathogen exposure. The study used immunosequencing to profile the T cell repertoires of approximately 690 subjects and linked those repertoires to cytomegalovirus serostatus. Broad study findings and their caveats: Three of the identified cytomegalovirus-associated TCR beta chains were confirmed in vitro to be specific for cytomegalovirus antigens. According to the authors, the approach could potentially be generalized to other disease states and immunological phenotypes. Linkage disequilibrium might explain the correlated functional status among segregating V segments, but an unknown experimental factor could not be excluded. In a later genetic analysis, a missense DCLRE1C variant was associated with V-gene and J-gene trimming of TCR beta chains, and the association was replicated in an independent cohort. A total of roughly 160 TCR beta chains were listed by the study as associated with cytomegalovirus. In a later analysis, HLA-associated TCR beta chains showed more clonal expansion and lower generation probabilities than non-associated chains that were equally common. Most TCR sequences were observed very rarely across donors, whereas some public TCRs were present in many individuals. The earlier analysis of 450 to 700 of the donors excluded over 15 rarely observed V segments, including chromosome 9 orphons, because counts were too low. HLA typing was unavailable for some donors at each locus, so association tests used only the typed subset. A later genetic analysis reported fewer N-insertions in productive TCRs among donors in an Asian-associated ancestry cluster than the 666-donor mean. Roughly uniform sequencing depth across donors was assumed in presence/absence analyses, although this assumption may not hold. Some IMGT-functional V segments, including TRBV6-2 and TRBV6-3, could not be distinguished by the 87-base-pair reads and were therefore excluded. A later analysis associated about 17,000 TCR beta sequences with specific HLA alleles at a false discovery rate of 0.05. In a later analysis, several top co-occurrence clusters were reported to appear linked to parvovirus B19, influenza, CMV and Epstein-Barr virus. In both the original and validation cohorts, the classifier was reported to diagnose cytomegalovirus status with high specificity and sensitivity. The only immune exposure information available for the cohort was CMV serostatus. Assigning TCR associations to individual alleles was difficult when HLA alleles, especially DR and DQ, strongly co-occurred. Only TCR beta chains were sequenced in this cohort, and the absence of alpha or paired-chain data limited detectable features. An earlier analysis of approximately 590 of the donors showed that most TCR beta V segments appeared in productive rearrangements either about 87% or about 30% of the time, which broadly matched IMGT annotations. A cluster of highly shared sequence variants was judged likely to represent a technical artifact of the sequencing pipeline. According to a later analysis, most CMV-associated TCR beta chains appeared to be HLA-restricted, and the HLA associations seemed to be driven largely by CMV exposure. A further reported finding was that TCR beta sequences accurately predicted the HLA-A and HLA-B alleles for most subjects in the first cohort. According to a later analysis, TCR association rates differed among HLA loci, with DRB1 alleles showing the most associated TCRs and HLA-C alleles showing the fewest.

In total, 500 to 700 healthy bone marrow donors made up the cohort. All cohort members were sampled while nominally healthy, although unrecorded immune exposures were likely present. The donor tested CMV seropositive, placing the donor among the 250 to 300 seropositive members of the cohort. A peripheral blood sample was provided by each donor, and peripheral blood mononuclear cells were used for TCR beta sequencing. The Qiagen DNeasy Blood Extraction Kit was used to extract genomic DNA from the blood cell samples. Comments on this clone: Its target antigen remains unknown. No much larger clonotype is one base removed from it; base qualities were not supplied.

The library relied on the immunoSEQ multiplex PCR assay. A mixture of 60 forward primers for TCR Vbeta segments and 13 reverse primers for TCR Jbeta segments was used in the multiplex PCR. A multiplex PCR assay on genomic DNA amplified the CDR3 region of rearranged TCR beta genes. Amplified TCR beta libraries were sequenced as 87-base-pair reads on the Illumina HiSeq System. On the authors' methods: A later analysis counted tens of millions of unique TCR beta chains across the 666 repertoires, and roughly 11 million of these chains were shared by at least two donors. Raw reads were error-corrected and collapsed into unique sequences with a nearest-neighbor algorithm that merged closely related sequences to remove PCR and sequencing errors. V, D and J gene segments were assigned by aligning CDR3 sequences to IMGT reference sequences. For a sequence to be retained, a match of at least six nucleotides to both a V gene segment and a J gene segment was required. Rearrangements were called productive when the CDR3 lacked stop codons and stayed in frame with V and J; all others were non-productive. Following IMGT convention, CDR3 was defined as the stretch from the second conserved V-encoded cysteine up to the conserved J-encoded phenylalanine. The earlier analysis of about 570 of the donors excluded any sequence lacking an unambiguous match to a single V gene segment. An earlier analysis of roughly 590 of the donors called V segments functional above 56.7% productive rearrangements and segregating when the between-donor standard deviation exceeded 5%. A statistical classification framework was built for diagnosing cytomegalovirus status from the catalog of TCR beta chain sequences. In a later analysis, TCR nucleotide sequences were compared against IMGT/GENE-DB human TR gene sequences so that V and J genes could be assigned. Using the TCRdist pipeline, a later analysis assigned CDR3 sequences along with most-parsimonious VDJ recombination scenarios. In a later analysis, every TCR beta chain was defined by the combination of its CDR3 amino acid sequence and its V-gene family, and reads without a unique V-gene family were dropped. A later analysis removed nearly 600 highly shared, low-generation-probability nucleotide sequences to deal with suspected cross-contamination and a sequencing artifact. In a later analysis, a clonal expansion index for each public chain was calculated from normalized within-repertoire ranks of inferred template counts. In a later analysis, generation probabilities were computed using a VDJ recombination model fitted to out-of-frame rearrangements, and the results were checked against IGoR. In a later analysis, hypergeometric tests were used to score TCR-TCR, TCR-HLA and TCR-CMV co-occurrence, with a repertoire-size bias correction applied to TCR pairs. To estimate false discovery rates, a later analysis permuted the HLA or CMV assignments 20 times. In a later analysis, co-occurring TCRs were grouped using DBSCAN, and TCRdist sequence similarity was added for clustering within HLA-allele-positive subsets. Co-occurrence clustering excluded repertoires with fewer than 30,000 or more than 120,000 public chains, plus five with anomalous nucleotide sharing. TCRdb carries this immuneACCESS record with in-frame sequences only. Its versions omit some clonotypes, under half of them owing to an unresolved V gene in the studies checked, with the rest unexplained. That table supplies the V and J calls and clone size; D and trimming were determined from the DNA. A total of 150,000 to 200,000 clones appear in this sample, roughly 82% of them only once. Less than 1.6% of the sample rests with the top ten.

The cysteine opens and the phenylalanine closes a CDR3 of 13 amino acids. The CDR3 DNA has 39 bases and is translated from base 1. V was cut back by 4 bases and J by 1 base, leaving a gap of 5 bases between them. From the germline V gene, CDR1 is SGHDN and CDR2 is FVKESK. Rearrangement joined TRBV14 to TRBJ1-5; the D gene lacks a confident call. Material for sequencing was PBMCs. This receptor was identified in a girl aged 5-17 years in good health and CMV-seropositive. The DNA reads as follows: TGTGCCAGCAGCCCCCCGAGCAATCAGCCCCAGCATTTT. Its translation is CASSPPSNQPQHF.